A selection of T cell receptor beta chains follows, all from one sample in a study of blood T cell repertoires in COVID-19. Sequencing used immunoSEQ multiplex PCR; TCRdb keeps in-frame clones, though not all of them. The sample has about 150,000 clones, 70% to 90% seen once; the top ten hold roughly 8.3%. The sequencing input was peripheral blood. These receptors came from an older woman with COVID-19, enrolled during active disease. The CDR3 runs from the conserved cysteine through the conserved F or W. D genes are given only for firm matches. Some rows have no size entry. The others give once, few or many, or a class for an expanded clone.

TRBV11-3	TRBD2	-	TRBJ2-2	TGTGCCAGCAGCTCCTTAGCGGGGGGGAACACCGGGGAGCTGTTTTTT	CASSSLAGGNTGELFF
TRBV5-1	-	-	TRBJ2-2	TGCGCCAGCAGGGACAGCATGCCCGGGGAGCTGTTTTTT	CASRDSMPGELFF
TRBV30	-	-	TRBJ1-4	TGTGCCTGGGACAGAGAAGAGGAAAAACTGTTTTTT	CAWDREEEKLFF
TRBV7-3	-	-	TRBJ2-3	TGTGCCAGCAGCGCCAGGGGTGACAGACAAGATACGCAGTATTTT	CASSARGDRQDTQYF
TRBV6-5	TRBD2	few	TRBJ2-1	TGTGCCACTGGGGGACTAGCGGGAATCAATGAGCAGTTCTTC	CATGGLAGINEQFF
TRBV29-1	TRBD1	once	TRBJ1-2	TGCAGCGTAGGACAGGGTAGATATGGCTACACCTTC	CSVGQGRYGYTF
TRBV19	TRBD2	-	TRBJ2-1	TGTGCCAGTAGTATAGGGGGACTAGCGGGAGTAAAGAATGAGCAGTTCTTC	CASSIGGLAGVKNEQFF
TRBV10-1	TRBD1	-	TRBJ1-2	TGCGCCAGCAGTGAGTCCGCAGGGGGCCCACTCTATGGCTACACCTTC	CASSESAGGPLYGYTF
TRBV19	TRBD1	-	TRBJ1-1	TGTGCCAGTATGGACAGGCTGAACACTGAAGCTTTCTTT	CASMDRLNTEAFF
TRBV13	-	once	TRBJ1-2	TGTGCCAGCAGTCAACTCGGGGATGGCTATGGCTACACCTTC	CASSQLGDGYGYTF
TRBV7-3	TRBD2	-	TRBJ2-7	TGTGCCAGCAGCCCCGGAGGCGGGAGAACTGTGCAGTACTTC	CASSPGGGRTVQYF
TRBV7-2	TRBD2	-	TRBJ2-1	TGTGCCAGCAGCTTAGCTTCCCCGGGACTAGCGGGGGGAGGGAAGTTCTTC	CASSLASPGLAGGGKFF
TRBV19	TRBD1	-	TRBJ1-1	TGTGCCAGTAGAGAGACAGGGAGGGAAGCTTTCTTT	CASRETGREAFF
TRBV3-1/TRBV3-2	-	-	TRBJ1-1	TGTGCCAGCAGCAGGAGGGGTCTTCTGGACACTGAAGCTTTCTTT	CASSRRGLLDTEAFF
TRBV27	-	-	TRBJ1-5	TGTGCCAGCAGTTTCAATCCCTCGGGCAATCAGCCCCAGCATTTT	CASSFNPSGNQPQHF
TRBV6-4	TRBD1	-	TRBJ2-3	TGTGCCACCCGACAGGGTCTAGGGCCAAACACAGATACGCAGTATTTT	CATRQGLGPNTDTQYF
TRBV6-4	TRBD1	-	TRBJ1-2	TGTGCCAGCAGTCCCCACAGGGGGCTGGACTATGGCTACACCTTC	CASSPHRGLDYGYTF
TRBV19	TRBD1	many	TRBJ1-6	TGTGCCAGTAGTATAAACAGGGGGCATTCACCCCTCCACTTT	CASSINRGHSPLHF
TRBV18	TRBD1	-	TRBJ1-5	TGTGCCAGCTCATCGAAACAGGGGCTTAGCAATCAGCCCCAGCATTTT	CASSSKQGLSNQPQHF
TRBV7-2	-	few	TRBJ1-4	TGTGCCAGCAGCCCCCCGTCGGGAACAACGTTCCGAAAACTGTTTTTT	CASSPPSGTTFRKLFF
TRBV10-1	-	few	TRBJ1-3	TGCGCCAGCAGTGACATTGGGGCTTCTGGAAACACCATATATTTT	CASSDIGASGNTIYF
TRBV6-6	-	-	TRBJ1-5	TGTGCCAGCAGTTACGTGGGGGCAGGTCAGCCCCAGCATTTT	CASSYVGAGQPQHF
TRBV18	-	-	TRBJ1-1	TGTGCCAGCTCACTCCACCCGCCGGGGGGCTTGACTGAAGCTTTCTTT	CASSLHPPGGLTEAFF
TRBV6-1	TRBD1	-	TRBJ1-5	TGTGCCAGCAGTGAGCTACAGGGGGTGAGCAATCAGCCCCAGCATTTT	CASSELQGVSNQPQHF
TRBV2	-	-	TRBJ1-3	TGTGCCAGCAGTGAAGAGGACAGCTCTGGAAACACCATATATTTT	CASSEEDSSGNTIYF
TRBV19	-	-	TRBJ1-1	TGTGCCAGTAGTCCCCAGGGTTATGAAGCTTTCTTT	CASSPQGYEAFF
TRBV7-7	-	-	TRBJ2-3	TGTGCCAGCAGCTTGGGAGTCGGCGCAGATACGCAGTATTTT	CASSLGVGADTQYF
TRBV18	TRBD1	-	TRBJ1-1	TGTGCCAGCTCACCCGAGGACAGGGGAAGGAACACTGAAGCTTTCTTT	CASSPEDRGRNTEAFF
TRBV11-1	-	-	TRBJ2-1	TGTGCCAGCAGCTTACGAGATCTCAATGAGCAGTTCTTC	CASSLRDLNEQFF
TRBV6-2/TRBV6-3	-	many	TRBJ1-2	TGTGCCAGCAGTTACTCGACAAGCCAAATATATGGCTACACCTTC	CASSYSTSQIYGYTF
TRBV6-4	-	-	TRBJ1-1	TGTGCCAGCAGTGACTCATGGGCCACTGAAGCTTTCTTT	CASSDSWATEAFF
TRBV6-6	TRBD1	few	TRBJ1-6	TGTGCCAGCAGTATCGACAGGGCTTCACCCCTCCACTTT	CASSIDRASPLHF
TRBV2	TRBD1	-	TRBJ1-3	TGTGCCAGCAGAACTGACAGGGAAAGAAACACCATATATTTT	CASRTDRERNTIYF
TRBV24-1	-	-	TRBJ1-2	TGTGCCACCAGTGATATACAGGGTGACTATGGCTACACCTTC	CATSDIQGDYGYTF
TRBV28	-	-	TRBJ1-5	TGTGCCAGCAGTGTCGGGGTGCAGCCCCAGCATTTT	CASSVGVQPQHF
TRBV2	-	few	TRBJ1-1	TGTGCCAGCACGCAGGAGGTGAACACTGAAGCTTTCTTT	CASTQEVNTEAFF
TRBV5-4	-	-	TRBJ2-1	TGTGCCAGCAGCGATAAAAACGGCTACAATGAGCAGTTCTTC	CASSDKNGYNEQFF
TRBV5-1	-	-	TRBJ1-2	TGCGCCAGCAGCGCCACAGGGAAGAGCGACTATGGCTACACCTTC	CASSATGKSDYGYTF
TRBV5-1	-	-	TRBJ1-3	TGCGCCAGCAGCCTGGGGGCTTTGAGAGGAAACACCATATATTTT	CASSLGALRGNTIYF
TRBV2	TRBD1	-	TRBJ1-5	TGTGCCAGCACCCGACAGGGGGTGGTGCGTCAGCCCCAGCATTTT	CASTRQGVVRQPQHF
TRBV4-2	-	-	TRBJ2-2	TGTGCCAGCAGCCAAGTCGGAACAGAGAACACCGGGGAGCTGTTTTTT	CASSQVGTENTGELFF
TRBV24-1	-	-	TRBJ1-5	TGTGCCACCAGCCCGGGACATTCGAATCAGCCCCAGCATTTT	CATSPGHSNQPQHF
TRBV19	-	-	TRBJ2-3	TGTGCCAGTAGTGCGGGACAGACGTATACGCAGTATTTT	CASSAGQTYTQYF
TRBV28	-	many	TRBJ1-1	TGTGCCAGCAGTCTAAACAGGATTGAAGCTTTCTTT	CASSLNRIEAFF
TRBV3-1/TRBV3-2	-	-	TRBJ2-1	TGTGCCAGCAGCCAAGTAGAGCAGTTCTTC	CASSQVEQFF
TRBV7-9	-	-	TRBJ1-4	TGTGCCAGCAGCTCCCCTCTCTTAGCCCGTGAAAAACTGTTTTTT	CASSSPLLAREKLFF
TRBV27	TRBD1	-	TRBJ1-4	TGTGCCAGCAAGGGACAGGGGGCGACTAATGAAAAACTGTTTTTT	CASKGQGATNEKLFF
TRBV6-1	TRBD2	-	TRBJ2-1	TGTGCCAGCAGTGGGGTAGCGGGGGGTCTCTACAATGAGCAGTTCTTC	CASSGVAGGLYNEQFF
TRBV5-4	TRBD1	-	TRBJ1-1	TGTTCCAGTGGGACAGGTTTGGGGACTGAAGCTTTCTTT	CSSGTGLGTEAFF
TRBV6-5	-	once	TRBJ1-5	TGTGCCAGCACCCCGGGAGGGAATAGCAATCAGCCCCAGCATTTT	CASTPGGNSNQPQHF